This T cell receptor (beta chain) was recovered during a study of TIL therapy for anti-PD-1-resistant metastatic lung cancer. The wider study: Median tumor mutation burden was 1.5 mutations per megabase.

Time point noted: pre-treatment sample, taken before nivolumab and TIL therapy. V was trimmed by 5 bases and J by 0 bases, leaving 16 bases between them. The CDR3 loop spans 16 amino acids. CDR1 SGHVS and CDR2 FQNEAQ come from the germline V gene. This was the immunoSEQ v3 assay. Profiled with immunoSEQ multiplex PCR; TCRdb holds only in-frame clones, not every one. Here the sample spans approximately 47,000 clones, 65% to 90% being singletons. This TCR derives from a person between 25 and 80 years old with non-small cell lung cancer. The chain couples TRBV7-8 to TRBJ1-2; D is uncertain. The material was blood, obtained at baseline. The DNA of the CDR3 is TGTGCCAGCAGCCAAGCCTCGGGGATGGCTAACTATGGCTACACCTTC. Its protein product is CASSQASGMANYGYTF.